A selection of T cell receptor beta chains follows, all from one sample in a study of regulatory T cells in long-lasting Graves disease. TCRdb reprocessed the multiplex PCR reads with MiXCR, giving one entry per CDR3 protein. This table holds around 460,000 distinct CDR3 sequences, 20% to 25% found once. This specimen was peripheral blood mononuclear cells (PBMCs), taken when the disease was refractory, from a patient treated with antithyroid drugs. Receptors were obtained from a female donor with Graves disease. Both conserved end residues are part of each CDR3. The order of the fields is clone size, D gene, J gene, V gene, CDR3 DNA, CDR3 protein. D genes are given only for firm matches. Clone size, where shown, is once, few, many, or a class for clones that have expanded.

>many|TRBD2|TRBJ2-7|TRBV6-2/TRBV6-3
TGTGCCAGCAGTTACTCGAGATGGGTTAGCGGGGGCCCTTCCTACGAGCAGTACTTC
CASSYSRWVSGGPSYEQYF
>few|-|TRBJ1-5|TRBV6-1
TGTGCCAGCAGTCCCCGGACGGGCCAGCCCCAGCATTTT
CASSPRTGQPQHF
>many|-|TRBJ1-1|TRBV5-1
TGCGCCAGCAGCTTGGCGGTTGCCGGCCTGAACACTGAAGCTTTCTTT
CASSLAVAGLNTEAFF
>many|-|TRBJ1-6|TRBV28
TGTGCCAGCAGTTTGAGGTCTCGCCCAGCACCTTCACCCCTCCACTTT
CASSLRSRPAPSPLHF
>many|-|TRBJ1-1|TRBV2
TGTGCCAGCAGTGATAGGCGGCTGAACACTGAAGCTTTCTTT
CASSDRRLNTEAFF
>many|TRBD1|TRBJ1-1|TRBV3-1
TGTGCCAGCAGAGACAGGGCTAACACTGAAGCTTTCTTT
CASRDRANTEAFF
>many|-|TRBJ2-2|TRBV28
TGTGCCAGCAGAACAGCGGCCGGGGAGCTGTTTTTT
CASRTAAGELFF
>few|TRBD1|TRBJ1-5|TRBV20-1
TGCAGTGCTAGAGTGACAGGGCATTGGCCCCAGCATTTT
CSARVTGHWPQHF
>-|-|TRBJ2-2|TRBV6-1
TGTGCCATCCGGCCAAACACCGGGGAGCTGTTTTTT
CAIRPNTGELFF
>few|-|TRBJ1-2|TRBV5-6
TGTGCCAGCAGCTTAGGCGGAAGACCTAACTATGGCTACACCTTC
CASSLGGRPNYGYTF
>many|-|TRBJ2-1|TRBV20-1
TGCAGTGCTAGGCCCCAGATCAATGAGCAGTTCTTC
CSARPQINEQFF
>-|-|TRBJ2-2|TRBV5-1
TGCGCCAGCAGCTTGAATCCGGACCCGAACACCGGGGAGCTGTTTTTT
CASSLNPDPNTGELFF
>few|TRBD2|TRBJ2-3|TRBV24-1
TGTGCCACCAGTGATTTAGGTAGCGGGGTGAGCACAGATACGCAGTATTTT
CATSDLGSGVSTDTQYF
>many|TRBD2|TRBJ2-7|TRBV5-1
TGCGCCAGCAGCTCCGGAAGCGGGGGTAGTTACGAGCAGTACTTC
CASSSGSGGSYEQYF
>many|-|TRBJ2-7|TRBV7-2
TGTGCCAGCAGCACGACAGGCTCCTACGAGCAGTACTTC
CASSTTGSYEQYF
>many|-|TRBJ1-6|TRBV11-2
TGTGCCAGCAGCTCACAGGGAGTTGGCTCACCCCTCCACTTT
CASSSQGVGSPLHF
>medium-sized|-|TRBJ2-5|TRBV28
TGTGCCAGCAGCTTAAGGGAGACCCAGTACTTC
CASSLRETQYF
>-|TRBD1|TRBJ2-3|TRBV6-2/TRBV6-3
TGTGCCAGCAGACAGGGGGCAGAAGCAGATACGCAGTATTTT
CASRQGAEADTQYF
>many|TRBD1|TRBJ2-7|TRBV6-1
TGTGCCAGCCGGTGGACAGGGGGCCGCGAGCAGTACTTC
CASRWTGGREQYF
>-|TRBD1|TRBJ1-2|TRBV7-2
TGTGCCAGCAGCAAAGAGGGACAGTCCTATGGCTACACCTTC
CASSKEGQSYGYTF
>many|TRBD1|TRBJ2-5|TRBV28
TGTGCCAGCACCGTGGACAGGCTGGGGAAGACCCAGTACTTC
CASTVDRLGKTQYF
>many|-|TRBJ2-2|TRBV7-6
TGTGCCAGCAGCCCTGGCACGAACACCGGGGAGCTGTTTTTT
CASSPGTNTGELFF
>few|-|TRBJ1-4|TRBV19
TGTGCCAGTAGTATAGAGATAACATCCGAAAAACTGTTTTTT
CASSIEITSEKLFF
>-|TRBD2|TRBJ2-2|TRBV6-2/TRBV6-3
TGTGCCAGCAGTTACTTGGCTAGCGGGAGTTCTGGGGAGCCGTTTTTT
CASSYLASGSSGEPFF
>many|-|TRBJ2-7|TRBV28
TGTGCCAGCAGTTTATCGGGGAACGAGCAGTACTTC
CASSLSGNEQYF
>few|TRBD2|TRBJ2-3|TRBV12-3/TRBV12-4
TGTGCCAGCAGTTTTATTAGCGGGGGGCGCACGGATACGCAGTATTTT
CASSFISGGRTDTQYF
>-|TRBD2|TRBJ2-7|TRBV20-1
TGCAGTGCCGGACTAGCGGGGACCTACGAGCAGTACTTC
CSAGLAGTYEQYF
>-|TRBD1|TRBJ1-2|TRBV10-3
TGTGCCATCAGGGACAGGACTAACTATGGCTACACCTTC
CAIRDRTNYGYTF
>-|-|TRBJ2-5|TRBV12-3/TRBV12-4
TGTGCCAGCAGTTTAGGGGGCGCAAAGACCCAGTACTTC
CASSLGGAKTQYF
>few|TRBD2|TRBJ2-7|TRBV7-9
TGTGCCAGCAGCTTAGATTCCGGGCAGGGAGGGTCCTACGAGCAGTACTTC
CASSLDSGQGGSYEQYF
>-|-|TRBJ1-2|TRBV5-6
TGTGCCAGCCTCACTATGACCAGGCCTGTTGATAACTATGGCTACACCTTC
CASLTMTRPVDNYGYTF
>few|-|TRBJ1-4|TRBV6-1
TGTGCCAGCAGGGGGACGGGGGGCGCGTATGAAAAACTGTTTTTT
CASRGTGGAYEKLFF
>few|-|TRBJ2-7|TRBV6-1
TGTGCCAGCAGGACCTTTGGAGGGTGGGACGAGCAGTACTTC
CASRTFGGWDEQYF
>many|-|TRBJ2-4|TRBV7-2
TGTGCCAGCAGCTTGACTCAGGGCATTCAGTACTTC
CASSLTQGIQYF
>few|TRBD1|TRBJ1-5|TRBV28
TGTGCCGGCAGGGGGACAGGCTCTCAGCCCCAGCATTTT
CAGRGTGSQPQHF
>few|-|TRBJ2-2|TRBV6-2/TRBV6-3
TGTGCCAGCAGTTACCCCAAGGCGGGGGCTCCCGGGGAGCTGTTTTTT
CASSYPKAGAPGELFF
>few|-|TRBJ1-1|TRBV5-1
TGCGCCAGCAGCCCCAGACAGGCGAACACTGAAGCTTTCTTT
CASSPRQANTEAFF
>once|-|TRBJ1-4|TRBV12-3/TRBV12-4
TGTACCAGCAGTTTGACAGCAACTAATGAAAAACTGTTTTTT
CTSSLTATNEKLFF
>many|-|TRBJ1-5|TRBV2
TGTGCCAGCAGTGACCTCAATCAGCCCCAGCATTTT
CASSDLNQPQHF
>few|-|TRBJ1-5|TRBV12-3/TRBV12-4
TGTGCCAGCAGTTTCAGGGCGTGGAGCAATCAGCCCCAGCATTTT
CASSFRAWSNQPQHF
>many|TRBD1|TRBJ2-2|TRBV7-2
TGTGCCAGCAGCCCCGGACAGGTCCCCGGGGAGCTGTTTTTT
CASSPGQVPGELFF
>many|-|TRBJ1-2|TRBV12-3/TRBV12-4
TGTGCCAGCAGTTCCCGGGGACGAGGGGATGGCTACACCTTC
CASSSRGRGDGYTF
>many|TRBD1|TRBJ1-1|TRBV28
TGTGCCAGCAGTAACCCCTCGACAGGGCGATATGAAGCTTTCTTT
CASSNPSTGRYEAFF
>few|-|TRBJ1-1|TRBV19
TGTGCCAGTAGTATCGAGAACACTGAAGCTTTCTTT
CASSIENTEAFF
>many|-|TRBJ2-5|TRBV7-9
TGTGCCAGCAGCTTAAGGGAGGCCATTTCCGAGACCCAGTACTTC
CASSLREAISETQYF
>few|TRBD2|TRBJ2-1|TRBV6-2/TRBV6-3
TGTGCCAGCAGCCGCTCTGGGGGGGACAATGAGCAGTTCTTC
CASSRSGGDNEQFF
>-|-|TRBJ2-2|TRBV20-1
TGCAGTGCTAGAGACAGGGGGAGGTTGGACACCGGGGAGCTGTTTTTT
CSARDRGRLDTGELFF
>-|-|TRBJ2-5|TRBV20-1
TGCAGTGCTAGAAAACCGGGACGACAAGAGACCCAGTACTTC
CSARKPGRQETQYF
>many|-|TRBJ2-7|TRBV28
TGTGCCAGCAGTTTGGGGGATTATTCGGTTTTCTACGAGCAGTACTTC
CASSLGDYSVFYEQYF
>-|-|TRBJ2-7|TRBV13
TGTGCCAGCAGCTTAAGATGGCAGGGGGGACCGTCGGAGCAGTACTTC
CASSLRWQGGPSEQYF
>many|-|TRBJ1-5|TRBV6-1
TGTGCCAGCAGCTCCGGTCGGACGGACGGTCAGCCCCAGCATTTT
CASSSGRTDGQPQHF
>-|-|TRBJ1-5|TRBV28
TGTGCCAGCAGGACATGGAGGGAAAGGAATCAGCCCCAGCATTTT
CASRTWRERNQPQHF
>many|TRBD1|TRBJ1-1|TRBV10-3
TGTGCCATCAGTGAACAGGGGGGATTGAACACTGAAGCTTTCTTT
CAISEQGGLNTEAFF
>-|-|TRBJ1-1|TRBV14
TGTGCCAGCAGCCAAGCCAGGACACTTAACACTGAAGCTTTCTTT
CASSQARTLNTEAFF
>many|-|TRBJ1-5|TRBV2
TGTGCCAGCACCATAGGGCAGCCTCCCCAGCCCCAGCATTTT
CASTIGQPPQPQHF